These 17 T cell receptor beta chains were all obtained from the same sample, sequenced in a study of T cell responses to AZD1222 COVID-19 vaccine (dated by TCRdb to about 2021). To prepare the library, the immunoSEQ multiplex PCR assay was applied. The immuneACCESS repertoire file appears here via TCRdb, limited to in-frame rearrangements. These files lack a portion of the clones; in checked studies, under half of the deficit traces to unresolved V genes, and the cause of the others is not known. Present in this sample are 150,000 to 180,000 clones, about 92% of which were seen just once. The ten largest clones represent approximately 17% of the sample. This specimen's time point label, interpreted: baseline before first vaccination. The material sequenced was peripheral blood, taken on day 0 of AZD1222 vaccination. The receptors were gathered from an adult in good health.

The chain couples TRBV24-1 to TRBJ2-1; the D gene is possibly TRBD1 (6 bases). V gave up 4 bases and J gave up 0 bases, with 18 bases separating them. The CDR3 length is 18 residues. Germline CDR1 reads KGHDR; CDR2 reads SFDVKD. This CDR3 is CATSDPTGEGGSYNEQFF. For the CDR3, the DNA is TGTGCCACCAGTGACCCCACAGGAGAAGGGGGCTCCTACAATGAGCAGTTCTTC.

The rearrangement links TRBV9 to TRBJ2-7; D is perhaps TRBD1 (5 bases). V was trimmed by 3 bases and J by 4 bases, leaving 8 bases between them. Germline CDR1 is SGDLS and CDR2 is YYNGEE. The CDR3 has 12 amino acids. Here the CDR3 DNA reads TGTGCCAGCAGCGGACAGAGTTACGAGCAGTACTTC. As protein: CASSGQSYEQYF.

The J gene is TRBJ1-2, the V gene TRBV4-1; D gene ambiguous. V lost 1 base, J lost 0 bases, and 9 bases lay in between. Germline values: CDR1 MGHRA, CDR2 YSYEKL. This CDR3 region has 15 residues. CDR3 residues: CASSQVRGANYGYTF. CDR3 DNA sequence: TGCGCCAGCAGCCAAGTCCGGGGAGCTAACTATGGCTACACCTTC.

The chain employs TRBV28 and TRBJ1-6, with a possible D match to TRBD1 (5 bases). V shed 6 bases and J shed 9 bases, with 12 bases lying between them. This CDR3 region has 13 residues. The germline V gene has CDR1 MDHEN and CDR2 SYDVKM. DNA for the CDR3: TGTGCCAGCAGAGGGGTCCCAAGTTCACCCCTCCACTTT. Its translation is CASRGVPSSPLHF.

This clone was observed a single time. The J gene is TRBJ1-5, the V gene TRBV18; the match to TRBD1 covers 11 bases. V lost 3 bases, J lost 5 bases, and 9 bases stayed unmatched. The CDR3 runs to 17 residues. Germline V gene lookup returns CDR1 KGHSH and CDR2 LQKENI. Written as DNA, the CDR3 is TGTGCCAGCTCACCGGGGACAGGGGGGACGTTTGATCAGCCCCAGCATTTT. Its protein product is CASSPGTGGTFDQPQHF. The full variable domain, rest sourced from reference TRBV18 and TRBJ1-5, is NAGVMQNPRHLVRRRGQEARLRCSPMKGHSHVYWYRQLPEEGLKFMVYLQKENIIDESGMPKERFSAEFPKEGPSILRIQQVVRGDSAAYFCASSPGTGGTFDQPQHFGDGTRLSIL.

This chain connects TRBV11-2 to TRBJ1-5; D perhaps matches TRBD1 (5 bases). Germline CDR1 is SGHAT and CDR2 is FQNNGV. The CDR3 covers 16 residues. The V and J ends lost 2 bases and 2 bases respectively, with 13 bases between them. CDR3 in amino acids: CASSLHPGGGNQPQHF. The CDR3 DNA is TGTGCCAGCAGCTTACACCCTGGGGGAGGCAATCAGCCCCAGCATTTT.

The chain carries TRBV24-1 and TRBJ2-1; unclear D gene. CDR3 length: 13 amino acids. Germline V gives CDR1 KGHDR, CDR2 SFDVKD. With 5 bases removed from V and 6 bases from J, the gap between germline ends came to 10 bases. Written as DNA, the CDR3 is TGTGCCACCAGTGGCCGGTTGGGCAATGAGCAGTTCTTC. Translated, it gives CATSGRLGNEQFF.

This chain uses TRBV6-2 or TRBV6-3 with TRBJ1-5, with D maybe TRBD1 (5 bases). Germline lookup yields CDR1 MNHEY and CDR2 SVGEGT. V was shortened by 4 bases and J by 4 bases, with 14 bases between the two germline ends. The CDR3 sequence is 15 residues long. The CDR3, as DNA: TGTGCCAGCAGTTCCCGGGTTGGGGGAAATCAGCCCCAGCATTTT. Protein product: CASSSRVGGNQPQHF.

This chain links TRBV5-1 with TRBJ2-1; 7 bases agree with TRBD2. Germline-derived CDR1 and CDR2 are SGHRS and YFSETQ. The CDR3 is made up of 15 amino acids. Trimming at V came to 1 base and at J to 2 bases, leaving 3 bases not matched to a gene. The CDR3 nucleotides are TGCGCCAGCAGCTTGTGGGGGGGACCCTACAATGAGCAGTTCTTC. Amino acid sequence: CASSLWGGPYNEQFF.

The chain uses TRBV9 and TRBJ1-5; TRBD1 matches 9 bases. Germline-derived CDR1 and CDR2 are SGDLS and YYNGEE. The CDR3 is 18 residues long. V was pared by 3 bases and J by 0 bases, with 10 bases of the junction left unmatched. Here the CDR3 reads CASSALPTGGYSNQPQHF. Written as DNA, the CDR3 is TGTGCCAGCAGCGCCCTCCCGACAGGGGGGTATAGCAATCAGCCCCAGCATTTT.

V is TRBV10-3 and J is TRBJ2-5; no clear D gene. The CDR3 runs 13 residues. The germline V gene encodes CDR1 ENHRY and CDR2 SYGVKD. V gave up 1 base and J gave up 3 bases, with 6 bases separating them. CDR3 in amino acids: CAISEFSEETQYF. The DNA for the CDR3 is TGTGCCATCAGTGAGTTCAGTGAAGAGACCCAGTACTTC.

The gene calls are TRBV2 and TRBJ1-4, with a weak D call TRBD1 (5 bases). The germline V gene encodes CDR1 SNHLY and CDR2 FYNNEI. This CDR3 is 14 amino acids long. Trimming removed 3 bases from V and 7 bases from J, with 12 bases in between. The CDR3 bases are TGTGCCAGCAGTGAGACAGCATTCAGTGAAAAACTGTTTTTT. Protein product: CASSETAFSEKLFF.

The chain couples TRBV28 to TRBJ1-3; D call uncertain. From germline, CDR1 is MDHEN and CDR2 SYDVKM. The length of the CDR3 is 14 residues. V dropped 7 bases and J dropped 0 bases, with 10 bases sitting between them. The CDR3 nucleotides are TGTGCCAGCACCCGTTTGTCCTCTGGAAACACCATATATTTT. The encoded protein is CASTRLSSGNTIYF.

This chain connects TRBV7-9 to TRBJ2-5; TRBD2 matches at 8 bases. The trim removed 5 bases at V and 1 base at J, leaving 9 bases unmatched. CDR1 and CDR2 (germline): SEHNR, FQNEAQ (reference sequence). The CDR3 runs to 16 residues. CDR3 protein: CASSPSQRGFQETQYF. The CDR3 DNA is TGTGCCAGCAGCCCCAGCCAGCGGGGGTTCCAAGAGACCCAGTACTTC.

The V and J genes are TRBV12-5 and TRBJ1-1; D remains ambiguous. Looked up from germline, CDR1 is LGHNT and CDR2 is FRNRAP. CDR3 length: 14 residues. Trimming stripped 1 base from V and 2 bases from J, with 8 bases between. The CDR3 spells CASGLDQTNTEAFF. For the CDR3, the DNA is TGTGCTAGTGGTTTGGATCAGACTAACACTGAAGCTTTCTTT. Combining the CDR3 with reference TRBV12-5 and TRBJ1-1 gives the whole variable domain DARVTQTPRHKVTEMGQEVTMRCQPILGHNTVFWYRQTMMQGLELLAYFRNRAPLDDSGMPKDRFSAEMPDATLATLKIQPSEPRDSAVYFCASGLDQTNTEAFFGQGTRLTVV.

The rearrangement uses TRBV27 and TRBJ1-3, with D hard to call. CDR1 MNHEY and CDR2 SMNVEV come from the germline V gene (reference sequence). Between the trimmed V and J ends, which lost 0 bases and 0 bases, there was a span of 9 bases. The CDR3 has 16 residues. DNA of the CDR3: TGTGCCAGCAGTTTATCCGGGATTCCCTCTGGAAACACCATATATTTT. Encoded protein: CASSLSGIPSGNTIYF.

The chain recombines TRBV7-2 with TRBJ1-5, with D perhaps TRBD1 (5 bases). This CDR3 has 16 residues. Trimming removed 2 bases at V and 6 bases at J, with 17 bases between. Germline loops: CDR1 SGHTA, CDR2 FQGNSA. CDR3 nucleotide sequence: TGTGCCAGCAGCTTAACTCGGGACCTGGGAAGTCAGCCCCAGCATTTT. Encoded protein: CASSLTRDLGSQPQHF.